Listed below are T cell receptor beta chains from one sample, sequenced in a study of response to subunit inactivated influenza vaccine. From the RT-PCR reads, TCRdb called clonotypes with MiXCR, one entry per CDR3 protein. The sample has 450,000 to 700,000 distinct CDR3 sequences; 11% to 15% are singletons. This sample comprised PBMCs from blood, obtained roughly 13 days after vaccination. All receptors come from a man between 50 and 59 years old who received an inactivated influenza vaccine. CDR3s include the opening cysteine and the closing phenylalanine or tryptophan. The D gene is left open where the match is weak. Some rows mark clone size as missing; the rest say once, few, many or name a class of expanded clone.

abundance: NA; len: 14; j_gene: TRBJ2-5; d_gene: TRBD2; v_gene: TRBV6-1; CDR3nt: TGTGCCAGCAGGCCGGGAGGCTCCCAAGAGACCCAGTACTTC; CDR3aa: CASRPGGSQETQYF
abundance: many; len: 16; j_gene: TRBJ2-2; d_gene: TRBD2; v_gene: TRBV28; CDR3nt: TGTGCCAGCAGTTTACGGCCGGGGAGGGATACCGGGGAGCTGTTTTTT; CDR3aa: CASSLRPGRDTGELFF
abundance: few; len: 16; j_gene: TRBJ1-5; d_gene: NA; v_gene: TRBV10-3; CDR3nt: TGTGCCATCAGTGATCAGAGCCAGGGGAGGAGGCAGCCCCAGCATTTT; CDR3aa: CAISDQSQGRRQPQHF
abundance: NA; len: 18; j_gene: TRBJ2-2; d_gene: NA; v_gene: TRBV4-1; CDR3nt: TGCGCCAGCAGCCAAGGCAGACGGGGTGGCAGGGGATCCGGGGAGCTGTTTTTT; CDR3aa: CASSQGRRGGRGSGELFF
abundance: NA; len: 15; j_gene: TRBJ2-3; d_gene: NA; v_gene: TRBV5-1; CDR3nt: TGCGCCAGCAGCTCCCTTCCGGGGGGCACAGATACGCAGTATTTT; CDR3aa: CASSSLPGGTDTQYF
abundance: NA; len: 13; j_gene: TRBJ1-4; d_gene: TRBD1; v_gene: TRBV27; CDR3nt: TGTGCCAGCAGGCACAGGGGTGATGAAAAACTGTTTTTT; CDR3aa: CASRHRGDEKLFF
abundance: NA; len: 13; j_gene: TRBJ1-4; d_gene: NA; v_gene: TRBV29-1; CDR3nt: TGCAGCGTGGCCGGGACAATCGGTGAAAAACTGTTTTTT; CDR3aa: CSVAGTIGEKLFF
abundance: NA; len: 16; j_gene: TRBJ2-1; d_gene: NA; v_gene: TRBV10-3; CDR3nt: TGTGCCATCAGTGACGAGCGGAGTGGGGCTATAGGGGAGCAGTTCTTC; CDR3aa: CAISDERSGAIGEQFF
abundance: many; len: 11; j_gene: TRBJ2-5; d_gene: NA; v_gene: TRBV2; CDR3nt: TGTGCCAGCAGGGGAGGAGAGACCCAGTACTTC; CDR3aa: CASRGGETQYF
abundance: few; len: 15; j_gene: TRBJ2-7; d_gene: NA; v_gene: TRBV6-2/TRBV6-3; CDR3nt: TGTGCCAGCAGTTACTCCGGGGGTCCCACCTACGAGCAGTACTTC; CDR3aa: CASSYSGGPTYEQYF
abundance: many; len: 13; j_gene: TRBJ2-5; d_gene: NA; v_gene: TRBV4-3; CDR3nt: TGCGCCAGCAGCCAAGATCCGCAAGAGACCCAGTACTTC; CDR3aa: CASSQDPQETQYF